One T cell receptor beta chain is described in this entry. Germline V gene data show CDR1 as LGHDT and CDR2 as YNNKEL (reference sequence). CDR3 length: 13 amino acids. Trimming removed 1 base at V and 2 bases at J, with 6 bases between. The entry originates in a study of control samples from healthy donors and cancer patients. The assay was immunoSEQ multiplex PCR, and TCRdb's table has in-frame clones only and misses some. The sample lists 50,000 to 70,000 clones, around 90% occurring once. This sequence was found in a man aged 50-60 years in good health. What was sequenced was blood. This chain connects TRBV3-1 (or the pseudogene TRBV3-2) to TRBJ2-7, with a possible D match to TRBD2 (6 bases). Written as DNA, the CDR3 is TGTGCCAGCAGCCAAGGCGGGACCTACGAGCAGTACTTC. This sequence encodes CASSQGGTYEQYF.